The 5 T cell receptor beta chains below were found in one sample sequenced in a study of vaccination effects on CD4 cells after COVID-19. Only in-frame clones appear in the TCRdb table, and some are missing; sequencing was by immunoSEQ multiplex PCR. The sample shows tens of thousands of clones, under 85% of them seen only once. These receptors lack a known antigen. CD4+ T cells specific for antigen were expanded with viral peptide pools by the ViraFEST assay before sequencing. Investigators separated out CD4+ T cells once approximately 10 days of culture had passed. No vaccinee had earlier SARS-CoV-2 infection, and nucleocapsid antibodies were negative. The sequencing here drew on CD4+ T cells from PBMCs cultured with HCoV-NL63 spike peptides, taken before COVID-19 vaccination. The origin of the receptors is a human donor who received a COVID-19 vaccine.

CDR3 bases: TGTGCCAGCAGTTCGATTGTATACGGGGGCGAGGATGGCGAAAAACTGTTTTTT. This sequence encodes CASSSIVYGGEDGEKLFF. This sequence joins TRBV6-2 or TRBV6-3 and TRBJ1-4, with D tentatively TRBD1 (6 bases). The CDR3 runs to 18 residues. Germline assignment: CDR1 MNHEY and CDR2 SVGEGT. V was shortened by 4 bases and J by 8 bases, with 26 bases between the two germline ends.

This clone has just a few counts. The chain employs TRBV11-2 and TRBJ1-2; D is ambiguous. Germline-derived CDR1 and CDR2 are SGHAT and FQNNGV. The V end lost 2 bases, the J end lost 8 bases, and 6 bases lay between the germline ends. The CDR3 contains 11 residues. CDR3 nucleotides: TGTGCCAGCAGCTTAAGTGGGGGCTACACCTTC. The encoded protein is CASSLSGGYTF.

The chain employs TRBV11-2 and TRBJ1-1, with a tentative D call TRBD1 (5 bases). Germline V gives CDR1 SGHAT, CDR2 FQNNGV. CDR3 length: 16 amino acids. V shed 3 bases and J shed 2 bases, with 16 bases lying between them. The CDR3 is CASSLSLSQGNTEAFF. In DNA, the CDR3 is TGTGCCAGCAGCTTGTCTTTAAGTCAGGGTAACACTGAAGCTTTCTTT.

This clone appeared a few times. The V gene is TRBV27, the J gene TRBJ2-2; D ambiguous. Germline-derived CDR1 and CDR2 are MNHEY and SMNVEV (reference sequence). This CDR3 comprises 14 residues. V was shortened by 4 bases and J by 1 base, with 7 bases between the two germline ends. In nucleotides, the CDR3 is TGTGCCAGCAGTTACGCAGTGAACACCGGGGAGCTGTTTTTT. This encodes CASSYAVNTGELFF.

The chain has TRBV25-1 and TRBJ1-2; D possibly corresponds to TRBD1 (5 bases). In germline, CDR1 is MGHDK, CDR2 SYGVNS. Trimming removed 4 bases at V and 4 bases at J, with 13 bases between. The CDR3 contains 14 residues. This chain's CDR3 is CASSAAGTTYGYTF. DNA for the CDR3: TGTGCCAGCAGTGCAGCCGGGACCACCTATGGCTACACCTTC.